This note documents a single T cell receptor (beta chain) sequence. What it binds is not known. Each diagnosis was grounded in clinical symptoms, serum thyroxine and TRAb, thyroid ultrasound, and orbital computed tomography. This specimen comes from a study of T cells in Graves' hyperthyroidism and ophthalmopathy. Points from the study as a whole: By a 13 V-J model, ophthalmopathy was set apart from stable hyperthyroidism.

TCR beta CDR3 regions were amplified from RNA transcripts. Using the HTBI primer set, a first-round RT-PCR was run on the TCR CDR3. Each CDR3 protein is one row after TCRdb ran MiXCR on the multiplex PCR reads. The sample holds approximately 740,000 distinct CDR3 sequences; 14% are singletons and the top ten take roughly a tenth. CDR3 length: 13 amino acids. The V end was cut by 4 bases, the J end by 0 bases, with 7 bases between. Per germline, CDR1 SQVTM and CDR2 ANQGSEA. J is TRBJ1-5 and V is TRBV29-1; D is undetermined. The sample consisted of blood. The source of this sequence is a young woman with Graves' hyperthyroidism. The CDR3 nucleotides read TGCAGCGTTGGGCTCCATAGCAATCAGCCCCAGCATTTT. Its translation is CSVGLHSNQPQHF.